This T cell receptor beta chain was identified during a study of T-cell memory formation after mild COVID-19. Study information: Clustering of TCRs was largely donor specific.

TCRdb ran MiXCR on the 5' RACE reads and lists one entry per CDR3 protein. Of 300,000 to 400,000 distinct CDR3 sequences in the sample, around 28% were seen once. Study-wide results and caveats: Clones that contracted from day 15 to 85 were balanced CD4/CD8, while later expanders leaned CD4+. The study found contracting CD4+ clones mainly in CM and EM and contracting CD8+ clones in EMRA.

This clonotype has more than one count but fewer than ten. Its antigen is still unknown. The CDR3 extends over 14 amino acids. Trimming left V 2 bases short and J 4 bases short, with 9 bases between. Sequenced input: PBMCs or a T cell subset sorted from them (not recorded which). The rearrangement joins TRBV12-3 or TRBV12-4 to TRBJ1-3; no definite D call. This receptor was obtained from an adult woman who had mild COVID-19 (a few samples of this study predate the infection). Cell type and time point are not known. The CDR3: CASSLTARGNTIYF. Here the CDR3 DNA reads TGTGCCAGCAGTTTAACAGCGAGGGGAAACACCATATATTTT.